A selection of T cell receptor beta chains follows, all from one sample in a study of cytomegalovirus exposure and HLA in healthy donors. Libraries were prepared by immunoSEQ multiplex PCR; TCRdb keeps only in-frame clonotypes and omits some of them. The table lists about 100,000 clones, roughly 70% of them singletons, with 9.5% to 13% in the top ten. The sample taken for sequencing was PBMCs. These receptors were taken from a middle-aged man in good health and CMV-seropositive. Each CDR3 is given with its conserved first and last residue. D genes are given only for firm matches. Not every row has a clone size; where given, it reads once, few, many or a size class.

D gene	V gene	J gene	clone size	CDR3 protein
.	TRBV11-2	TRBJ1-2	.	CASSLDSDGYTF
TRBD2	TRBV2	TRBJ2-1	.	CASSVSGRAVDEQFF
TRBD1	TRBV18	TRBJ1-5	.	CASSLLGQGTHQPQHF
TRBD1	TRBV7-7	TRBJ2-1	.	CASSFGTGHYNEQFF
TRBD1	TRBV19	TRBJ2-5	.	CASSIEGTGETQYF
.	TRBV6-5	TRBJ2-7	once	CASSFQRLSYEQYF
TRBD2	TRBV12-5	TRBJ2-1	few	CASGFSSGSSYNEQFF
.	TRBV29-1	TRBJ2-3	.	CSVETHRRSTDTQYF
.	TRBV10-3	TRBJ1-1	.	CAISEAGAGTEAFF
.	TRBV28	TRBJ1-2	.	CASSPTGRANYGYTF
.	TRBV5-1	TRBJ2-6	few	CASSLTGTGANVLTF
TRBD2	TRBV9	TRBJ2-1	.	CASSPQSGTNYNEQFF
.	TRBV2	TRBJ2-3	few	CASSESSGWGHGTDTQYF
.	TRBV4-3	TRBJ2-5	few	CASSQGERELAQETQYF
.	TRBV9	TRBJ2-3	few	CASSVSGVPDTQYF
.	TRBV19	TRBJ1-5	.	CASSGSFNQPQHF
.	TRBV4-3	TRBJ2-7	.	CASSLGTPGEQYF
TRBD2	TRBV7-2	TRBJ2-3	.	CASNLAGGKETQYF
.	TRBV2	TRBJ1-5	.	CASRGQNNQPQHF
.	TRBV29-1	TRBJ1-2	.	CSVDSSAGYTF
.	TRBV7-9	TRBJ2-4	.	CASSDTGNAKNIQYF
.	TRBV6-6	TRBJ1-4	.	CASSLQEKLFF